The following is a TCR beta chain sequence with its context. Per the original methods: Quantification of nucleated cells was approximated via reference gene primer amplification. Generated by immunoSEQ multiplex PCR, the TCRdb table keeps only in-frame clones and is missing some. Clone size and the V and J calls come from that table; the DNA yielded D and trimming. The table includes 200,000 to 250,000 clones, around 90% detected once. The data were taken from a study of blood T cell repertoires in COVID-19. Across the study: The United States, Italy and Spain were the sources of the acute and convalescent COVID-19 samples. Sources were T cells, B-cell-depleted T cells, or PBMCs; the material itself was cDNA or gDNA.

Clinical histories supplied by participants themselves formed the basis of cohort assignment. The CDR3 totals 14 residues. From germline, CDR1 is SNHLY and CDR2 FYNNEI. J gave up 5 bases and V 11 bases, and 14 bases lay outside the gene matches. The V and J genes are TRBV2 and TRBJ2-5, with 7 bases aligning to TRBD1. This TCR was sampled from a man younger than 40 who had been exposed to COVID-19. Sequenced material: PBMCs or T cells enriched from blood (not recorded which). The CDR3 region is CAVHSGDSTETQYF. CDR3 DNA sequence: TGTGCCGTCCACTCCGGGGACAGCACGGAGACCCAGTACTTC. The full variable domain, its missing parts supplied by reference TRBV2 and TRBJ2-5, is EPEVTQTPSHQVTQMGQEVILRCVPISNHLYFYWYRQILGQKVEFLVSFYNNEISEKSEIFDDQFSVERPDGSNFTLKIRSTKLEDSAMYFCAVHSGDSTETQYFGPGTRLLVL.